This T cell receptor (beta chain) appears in the sequencing data of a study of blood T cell repertoires in COVID-19. Produced via immunoSEQ multiplex PCR; TCRdb's table is partial and in-frame only. The sample shows 120,000 to 150,000 clones, around 80% of them seen only once. A word on this clone: Distinct nucleotide sequences in the sample also encode this CDR3.

CDR3 length equals 16 residues. Germline values: CDR1 MNHEY, CDR2 SMNVEV (reference sequence). The V gene lost 4 bases and the J gene lost 0 bases, with 10 bases spanning the gap. The receptor was isolated from a man aged 60-69 years with acute or convalescent COVID-19. The rearrangement joins TRBV27 to TRBJ1-6, with D perhaps TRBD1 (6 bases). Sequenced material: peripheral blood. This CDR3 reads CASSSDRSSYNSPLHF. The CDR3 region has the DNA TGTGCCAGCAGTTCAGACAGGAGCTCCTATAATTCACCCCTCCACTTT.